The entry below describes one TCR beta chain. The germline gives CDR1 SGHRS, CDR2 YFSETQ. The V and J ends lost 0 bases and 2 bases respectively, with 6 bases between them. This CDR3 is built from 14 residues. The data derive from a study of control samples from healthy donors and cancer patients. Some clones are missing from TCRdb's copy, which holds only in-frame ones; the method was immunoSEQ multiplex PCR. This table has about 160,000 clones, over 85% appearing once. Sequencing input: blood. The chain uses TRBV5-1 and TRBJ2-1; D gene unclear. The sequence derives from a woman between 40 and 55 years old in good health. DNA for the CDR3: TGCGCCAGCAGCTTGGGACAAACCTACAATGAGCAGTTCTTC. It is translated as CASSLGQTYNEQFF.